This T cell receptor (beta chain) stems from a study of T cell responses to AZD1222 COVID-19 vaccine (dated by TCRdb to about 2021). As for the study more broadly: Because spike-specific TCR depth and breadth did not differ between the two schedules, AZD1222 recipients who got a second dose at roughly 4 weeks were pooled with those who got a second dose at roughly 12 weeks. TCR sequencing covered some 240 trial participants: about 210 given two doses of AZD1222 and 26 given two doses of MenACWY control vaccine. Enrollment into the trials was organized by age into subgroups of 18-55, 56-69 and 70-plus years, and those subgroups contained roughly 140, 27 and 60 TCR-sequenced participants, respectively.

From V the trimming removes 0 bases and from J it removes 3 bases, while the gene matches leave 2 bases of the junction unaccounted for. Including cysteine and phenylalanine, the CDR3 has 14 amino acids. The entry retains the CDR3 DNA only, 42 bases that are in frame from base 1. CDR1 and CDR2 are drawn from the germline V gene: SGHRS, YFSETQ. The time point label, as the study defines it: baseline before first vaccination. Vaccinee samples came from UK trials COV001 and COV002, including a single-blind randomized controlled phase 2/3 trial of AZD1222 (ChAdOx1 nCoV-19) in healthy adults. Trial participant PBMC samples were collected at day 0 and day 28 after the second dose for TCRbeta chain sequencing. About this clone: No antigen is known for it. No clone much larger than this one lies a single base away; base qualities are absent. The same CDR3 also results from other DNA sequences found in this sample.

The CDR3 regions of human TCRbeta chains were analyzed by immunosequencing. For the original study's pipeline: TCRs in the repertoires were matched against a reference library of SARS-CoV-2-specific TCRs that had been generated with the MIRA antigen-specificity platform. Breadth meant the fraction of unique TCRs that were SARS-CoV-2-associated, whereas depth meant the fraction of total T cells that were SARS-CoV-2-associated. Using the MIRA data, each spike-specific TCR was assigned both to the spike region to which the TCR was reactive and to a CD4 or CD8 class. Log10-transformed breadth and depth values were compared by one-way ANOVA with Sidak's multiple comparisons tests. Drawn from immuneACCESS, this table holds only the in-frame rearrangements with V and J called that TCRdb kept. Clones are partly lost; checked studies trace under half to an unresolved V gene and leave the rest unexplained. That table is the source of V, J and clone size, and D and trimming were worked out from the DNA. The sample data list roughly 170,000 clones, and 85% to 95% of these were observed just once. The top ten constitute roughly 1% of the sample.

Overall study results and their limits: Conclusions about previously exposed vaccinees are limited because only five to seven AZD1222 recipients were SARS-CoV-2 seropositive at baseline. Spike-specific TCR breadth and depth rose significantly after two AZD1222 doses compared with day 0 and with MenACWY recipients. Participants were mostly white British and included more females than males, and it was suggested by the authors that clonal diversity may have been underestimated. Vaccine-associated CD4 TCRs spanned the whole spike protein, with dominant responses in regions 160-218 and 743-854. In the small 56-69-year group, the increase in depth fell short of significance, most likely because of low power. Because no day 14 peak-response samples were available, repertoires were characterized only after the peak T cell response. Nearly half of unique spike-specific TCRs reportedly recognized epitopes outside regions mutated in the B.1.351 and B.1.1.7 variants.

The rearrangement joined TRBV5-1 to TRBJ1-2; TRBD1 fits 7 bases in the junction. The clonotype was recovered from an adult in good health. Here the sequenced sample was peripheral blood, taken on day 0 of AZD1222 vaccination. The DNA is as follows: TGCGCCAGCAGCTTGGGAGGGACAGACTATGGCTACACCTTC. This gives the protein CASSLGGTDYGYTF.